The following is a T cell receptor beta chain sequence with its context. The source of the sample is a study of T cell responses to AZD1222 COVID-19 vaccine. Libraries were prepared by immunoSEQ multiplex PCR; TCRdb keeps only in-frame clonotypes and omits some of them. The profile covers 95,000 to 150,000 clones, with roughly nine tenths appearing a single time and 2% to 2.5% taken by the ten largest. CDR3 length equals 18 residues. The sample here was peripheral blood, taken on day 0 of AZD1222 vaccination. J is TRBJ1-4 and V is TRBV21-1. TRBV21-1 is reported as a pseudogene. This TCR was recovered from an adult in good health. CDR3 DNA sequence: TGTGCCAGCAGCAAAGTTTGTTTTAGAACCTCTAGTAATGAAAAACTGTTTTTT. It yields the protein CASSKVCFRTSSNEKLFF.